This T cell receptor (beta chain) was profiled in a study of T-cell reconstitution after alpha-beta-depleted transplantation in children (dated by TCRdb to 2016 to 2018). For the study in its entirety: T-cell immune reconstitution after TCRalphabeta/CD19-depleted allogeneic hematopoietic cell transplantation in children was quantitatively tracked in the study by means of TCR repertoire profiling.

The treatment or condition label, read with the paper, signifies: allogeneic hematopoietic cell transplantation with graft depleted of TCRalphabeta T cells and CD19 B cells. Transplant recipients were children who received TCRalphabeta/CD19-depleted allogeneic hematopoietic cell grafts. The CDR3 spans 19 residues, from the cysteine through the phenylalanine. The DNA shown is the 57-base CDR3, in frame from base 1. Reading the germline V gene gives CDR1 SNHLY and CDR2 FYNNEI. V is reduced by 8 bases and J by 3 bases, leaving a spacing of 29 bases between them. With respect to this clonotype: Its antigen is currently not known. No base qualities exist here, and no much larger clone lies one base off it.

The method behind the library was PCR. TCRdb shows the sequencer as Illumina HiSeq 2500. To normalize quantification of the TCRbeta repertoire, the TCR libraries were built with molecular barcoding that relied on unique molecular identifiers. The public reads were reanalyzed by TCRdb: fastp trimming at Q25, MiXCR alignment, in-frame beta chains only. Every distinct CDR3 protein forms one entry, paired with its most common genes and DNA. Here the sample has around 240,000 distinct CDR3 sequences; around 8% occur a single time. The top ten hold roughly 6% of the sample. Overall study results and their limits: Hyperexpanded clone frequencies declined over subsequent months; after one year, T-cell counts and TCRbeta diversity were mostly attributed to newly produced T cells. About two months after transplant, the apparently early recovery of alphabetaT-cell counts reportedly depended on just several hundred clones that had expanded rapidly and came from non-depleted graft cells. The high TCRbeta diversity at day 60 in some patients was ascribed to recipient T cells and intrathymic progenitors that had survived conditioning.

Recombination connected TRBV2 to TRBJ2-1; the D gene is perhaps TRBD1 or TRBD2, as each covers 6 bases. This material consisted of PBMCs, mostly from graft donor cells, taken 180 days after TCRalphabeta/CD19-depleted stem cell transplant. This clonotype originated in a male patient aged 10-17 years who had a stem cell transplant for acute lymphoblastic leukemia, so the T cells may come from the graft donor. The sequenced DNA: TGTGCCAGCGGCCTACAGGGTATGCTAGTCAAGACTAGCTACAATGAGCAGTTCTTC. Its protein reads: CASGLQGMLVKTSYNEQFF.